This T cell receptor beta chain was recorded in a study of CD8+CD57+ T cells in acquired aplastic anemia. Findings and caveats of the study: Patients and controls had in common some 30 CD8+ CDR3 sequences.

The V end was cut by 4 bases, the J end by 0 bases, with 10 bases between. Germline CDR1 reads ENHRY; CDR2 reads SYGVKD. The CDR3 sequence is 14 residues long. Both TCR beta VDJ combination and CDR3 sequence profiling were carried out. Genomic DNA was the template for this profiling. TCRdb redid the calling of the reads with MiXCR, one entry per CDR3 protein. Among around 130,000 distinct CDR3 sequences listed, under 65% were seen once. For sequencing, patients were chosen who had shown expansion of CD8+CD57+ cells by flow cytometry. As to this clonotype: Its cognate antigen is unknown.

The sequenced sample consisted of sorted CD4+, CD8+, or CD8+CD57+ T cells (not recorded which) from PBMCs. The chain uses TRBV10-3 and TRBJ2-7, with D uncertain. The clonotype comes from a human donor with aplastic anemia. For the CDR3, the DNA is TGTGCCATCAGTGCGTCACTGAACTCCTACGAGCAGTACTTC. Its protein is CAISASLNSYEQYF.